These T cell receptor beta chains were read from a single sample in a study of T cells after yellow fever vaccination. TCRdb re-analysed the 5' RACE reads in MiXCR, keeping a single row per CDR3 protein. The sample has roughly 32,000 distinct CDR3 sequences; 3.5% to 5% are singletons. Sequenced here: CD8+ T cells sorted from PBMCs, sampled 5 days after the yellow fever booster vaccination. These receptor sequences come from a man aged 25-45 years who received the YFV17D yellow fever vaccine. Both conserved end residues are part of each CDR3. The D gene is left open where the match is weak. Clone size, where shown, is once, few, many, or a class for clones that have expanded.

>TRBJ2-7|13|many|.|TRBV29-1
CSVLSGNSYEQYF
TGCAGCGTGCTCTCCGGGAACTCCTACGAGCAGTACTTC
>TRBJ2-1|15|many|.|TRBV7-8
CASSLLTGTGNEQFF
TGTGCCAGCAGCTTACTGACAGGGACTGGGAATGAGCAGTTCTTC
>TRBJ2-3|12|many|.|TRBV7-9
CASSSTPDTQYF
TGTGCCAGCAGCTCGACGCCAGATACGCAGTATTTT
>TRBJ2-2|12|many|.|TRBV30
CAWSWGAGELFF
TGTGCCTGGAGTTGGGGCGCCGGGGAGCTGTTTTTT
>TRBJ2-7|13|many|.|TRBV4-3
CASSHSDSYEQYF
TGCGCCAGCAGCCATTCCGACAGCTACGAGCAGTACTTC
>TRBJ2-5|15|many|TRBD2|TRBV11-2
CASSLGLAGAETQYF
TGTGCCAGCAGCTTAGGGCTAGCGGGAGCAGAGACCCAGTACTTC
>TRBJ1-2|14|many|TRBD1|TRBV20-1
CSAITGGANYGYTF
TGCAGTGCTATCACAGGGGGCGCCAACTATGGCTACACCTTC
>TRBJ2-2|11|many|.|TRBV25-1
CASRVNGELFF
TGTGCCAGCAGAGTAAACGGGGAGCTGTTTTTT
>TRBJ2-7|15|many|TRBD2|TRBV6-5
CASSYSSSGKREQYF
TGTGCCAGCAGTTACTCGTCTAGCGGAAAGAGAGAGCAGTACTTC
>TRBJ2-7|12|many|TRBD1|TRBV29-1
CSVRTGRHEQYF
TGCAGCGTTCGGACAGGTCGCCACGAGCAGTACTTC
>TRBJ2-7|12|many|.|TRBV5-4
CASSEIPNEQYF
TGTGCCAGCAGCGAAATCCCGAACGAGCAGTACTTC
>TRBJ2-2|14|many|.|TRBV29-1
CSVQVASNTGELFF
TGCAGCGTTCAGGTAGCGTCAAACACCGGGGAGCTGTTTTTT
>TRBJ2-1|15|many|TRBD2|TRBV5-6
CASSATSGSDNEQFF
TGTGCCAGCAGCGCCACTAGCGGGAGCGACAATGAGCAGTTCTTC
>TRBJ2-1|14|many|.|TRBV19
CASSIGLVRNEQFF
TGTGCCAGTAGTATCGGTCTAGTACGCAATGAGCAGTTCTTC
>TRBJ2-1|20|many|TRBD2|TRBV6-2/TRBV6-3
CASSYPGLAGGFSSYNEQFF
TGTGCCAGCAGTTACCCCGGACTAGCGGGAGGGTTCAGCTCCTACAATGAGCAGTTCTTC
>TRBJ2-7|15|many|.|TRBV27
CASSLSLSGIYEQYF
TGTGCCAGCAGTTTATCGCTTAGCGGTATCTACGAGCAGTACTTC
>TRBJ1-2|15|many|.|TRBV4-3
CASSQDSNSVYGYTF
TGCGCCAGCAGCCAAGATTCAAACTCTGTATATGGCTACACCTTC
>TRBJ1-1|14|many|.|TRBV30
CAWSRRGMNTEAFF
TGTGCCTGGAGCCGGCGAGGTATGAACACTGAAGCTTTCTTT
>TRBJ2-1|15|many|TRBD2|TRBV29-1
CSVDTLGTSIDEQFF
TGCAGCGTTGACACCTTGGGGACTAGCATCGACGAGCAGTTCTTC
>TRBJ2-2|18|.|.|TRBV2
CAISSRTAILVATGELFF
TGTGCCATCAGTTCCCGGACAGCTATTCTGGTTGCCACCGGGGAGCTGTTTTTT
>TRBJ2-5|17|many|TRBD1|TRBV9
CASSDPGQGPSGETQYF
TGTGCCAGCAGCGACCCTGGACAGGGACCAAGTGGGGAGACCCAGTACTTC
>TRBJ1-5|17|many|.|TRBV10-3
CAISESDLGGPNQPQHF
TGTGCCATCAGTGAGTCTGACCTCGGAGGTCCCAATCAGCCCCAGCATTTT
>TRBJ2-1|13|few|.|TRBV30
CAWSITGPNEQFF
TGTGCCTGGAGTATCACAGGTCCCAATGAGCAGTTCTTC
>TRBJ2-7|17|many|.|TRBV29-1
CSVVWGGPQVSSYEQYF
TGCAGCGTTGTGTGGGGTGGGCCACAGGTCAGCTCCTACGAGCAGTACTTC
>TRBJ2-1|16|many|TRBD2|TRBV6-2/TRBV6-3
CAARGLAGTRGNEQFF
TGTGCTGCCCGTGGGCTAGCGGGAACTCGCGGCAATGAGCAGTTCTTC
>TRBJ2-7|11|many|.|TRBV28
CASRAGYEQYF
TGTGCCAGCAGAGCTGGATACGAGCAGTACTTC
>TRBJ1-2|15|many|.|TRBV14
CASSQGWTDNYGYTF
TGTGCCAGCAGCCAAGGATGGACAGATAACTATGGCTACACCTTC
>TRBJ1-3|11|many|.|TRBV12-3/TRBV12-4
CASRAENTIYF
TGTGCCAGCAGAGCGGAAAACACCATATATTTT
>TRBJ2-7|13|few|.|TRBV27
CASSGNTGYEQYF
TGTGCCAGCAGTGGAAACACTGGCTACGAGCAGTACTTC
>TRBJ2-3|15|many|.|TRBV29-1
CSVGAGAASTDTQYF
TGCAGCGTTGGCGCAGGAGCAGCTAGCACAGATACGCAGTATTTT
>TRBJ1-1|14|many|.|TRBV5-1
CASSLEQGSTEAFF
TGCGCCAGCAGCTTGGAGCAGGGAAGCACTGAAGCTTTCTTT
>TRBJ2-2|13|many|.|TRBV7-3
CASSLSETGELFF
TGTGCCAGCAGCTTGTCGGAGACTGGGGAGCTGTTTTTT
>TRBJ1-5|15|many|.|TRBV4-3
CASSQDIETYQPQHF
TGCGCCAGCAGCCAAGACATCGAGACTTATCAGCCCCAGCATTTT
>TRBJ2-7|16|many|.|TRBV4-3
CASSPESLGRAYEQYF
TGCGCCAGCAGCCCGGAAAGCCTGGGCCGCGCCTACGAGCAGTACTTC
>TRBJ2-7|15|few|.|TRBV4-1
CASSQVTVSGDEQYF
TGCGCCAGCAGCCAAGTTACCGTGTCGGGCGACGAGCAGTACTTC
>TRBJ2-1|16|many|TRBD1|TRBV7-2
CASSGTGTGAGNEQFF
TGTGCCAGCAGCGGGACCGGGACAGGGGCCGGCAATGAGCAGTTCTTC
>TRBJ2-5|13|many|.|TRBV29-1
CSVARDPPETQYF
TGCAGCGTTGCCAGGGACCCCCCAGAGACCCAGTACTTC
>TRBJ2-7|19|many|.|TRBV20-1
CSASPGQMTPERGSYEQYF
TGCAGTGCTAGCCCGGGACAGATGACTCCCGAGCGGGGTTCCTACGAGCAGTACTTC
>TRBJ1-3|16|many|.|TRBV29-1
CSVEDGETASGNTIYF
TGCAGCGTTGAAGATGGAGAGACAGCCTCTGGAAACACCATATATTTT
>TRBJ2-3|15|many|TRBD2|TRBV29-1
CSAGLAGGPTDTQYF
TGCAGCGCGGGACTAGCGGGAGGGCCCACAGATACGCAGTATTTT
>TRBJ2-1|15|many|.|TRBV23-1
CASSQSRKRRCEQFF
TGCGCCAGCAGTCAATCAAGGAAGCGACGATGTGAGCAGTTCTTC
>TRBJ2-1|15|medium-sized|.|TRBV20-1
CSADSPVYAWDEQFF
TGCAGTGCAGATAGTCCAGTTTACGCCTGGGATGAGCAGTTCTTC
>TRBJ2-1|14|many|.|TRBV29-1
CSVAVPYRDNEQFF
TGCAGCGTTGCGGTGCCATACAGGGACAATGAGCAGTTCTTC
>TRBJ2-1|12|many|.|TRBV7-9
CASSKGYNEQFF
TGTGCCAGCAGCAAGGGTTACAATGAGCAGTTCTTC
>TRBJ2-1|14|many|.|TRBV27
CASSLGTLYNEQFF
TGTGCCAGCAGTTTAGGGACCCTATACAATGAGCAGTTCTTC
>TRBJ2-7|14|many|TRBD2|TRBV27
CASSSNGGEFEQYF
TGTGCCAGCAGTTCAAATGGGGGGGAGTTCGAGCAGTACTTC
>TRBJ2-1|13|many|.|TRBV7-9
CASSFPQINEQFF
TGTGCCAGCAGCTTCCCACAGATCAATGAGCAGTTCTTC
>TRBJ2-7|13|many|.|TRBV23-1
CAGPWWSSYEQYF
TGCGCCGGCCCGTGGTGGAGCTCCTACGAGCAGTACTTC
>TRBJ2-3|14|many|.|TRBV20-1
CSAPGYLETDTQYF
TGCAGTGCCCCGGGCTACCTTGAAACAGATACGCAGTATTTT
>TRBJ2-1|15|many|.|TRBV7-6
CASSLIPGRDNEQFF
TGTGCCAGCAGCTTAATTCCAGGGCGGGACAATGAGCAGTTCTTC
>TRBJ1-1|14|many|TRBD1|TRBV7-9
CASSQGAVNTEAFF
TGTGCCAGCAGCCAGGGGGCGGTGAACACTGAAGCTTTCTTT
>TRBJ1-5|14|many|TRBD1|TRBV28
CASRPGQTNQPQHF
TGTGCCAGCAGACCGGGACAGACTAATCAGCCCCAGCATTTT
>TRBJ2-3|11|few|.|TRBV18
CASSPEDTQYF
TGTGCCAGCTCACCAGAAGATACGCAGTATTTT
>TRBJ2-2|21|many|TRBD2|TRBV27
CASSSVPPVIWAGGGTGELFF
TGTGCCAGCAGTTCAGTCCCCCCCGTCATTTGGGCGGGAGGGGGTACCGGGGAGCTGTTTTTT
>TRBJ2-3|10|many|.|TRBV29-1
CSAQTDTQYF
TGCAGCGCCCAGACAGATACGCAGTATTTT
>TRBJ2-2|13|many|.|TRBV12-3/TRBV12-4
CATWDPNTGELFF
TGTGCCACTTGGGACCCGAACACCGGGGAGCTGTTTTTT